The 29 T cell receptor beta chains given below trace back to one sample, sequenced in a study of cytomegalovirus exposure and HLA in healthy donors. 60 Vbeta and 13 Jbeta primers were used in PCR. Clones were read by immunoSEQ multiplex PCR, and TCRdb kept only the in-frame ones, dropping some. Here the sample spans over 130,000 clones, around 57% being singletons. Sequenced input: PBMCs. All receptors come from a male donor in good health and CMV-seronegative.

This clone was seen more than once but under ten times. This chain's CDR3 is CASTPAGQGFGNTIYF. The CDR3 region has the DNA TGTGCCAGTACTCCGGCGGGACAGGGGTTCGGAAACACCATATATTTT. The chain has TRBV19 and TRBJ1-3; TRBD1 matches 10 bases. Germline CDR1 LNHDA, CDR2 SQIVND (reference sequence). V lost 7 bases to trimming and J lost 4 bases; unmatched junction nucleotides: 10. The CDR3 runs to 16 residues.

This clone was found a few times. The chain combines TRBV6-5 with TRBJ2-7; 8 nucleotides agree with TRBD1. This CDR3 is 13 amino acids long. Germline CDR1 is MNHEY and CDR2 is SVGAGI. With 5 bases clipped from V and 7 bases from J, the junction kept 7 bases outside the gene matches. CDR3 residues: CASSRTGRGEQYF. The CDR3 DNA follows: TGTGCCAGCAGTCGGACAGGGCGAGGGGAGCAGTACTTC.

The rearrangement links TRBV11-2 to TRBJ1-2; D unclear. Germline V gene lookup returns CDR1 SGHAT and CDR2 FQNNGV. The CDR3 has 11 residues. Trimming removed 4 bases from V and 8 bases from J, with 8 bases in between. For the CDR3, the DNA is TGTGCCAGCAGCTCCGGAGGGGGCTACACCTTC. It is translated as CASSSGGGYTF.

This clone was detected only a few times. CDR3 in DNA: TGTGCCAGCAGCTTGTCGCGGTACTATGGCTACACCTTC. Its protein is CASSLSRYYGYTF. The chain uses TRBV5-4 and TRBJ1-2; D uncertain. The V gene's germline CDR1 is SGHNT and CDR2 YYREEE (reference sequence). The CDR3 extends over 13 amino acids. Trimming shortened V by 1 base and J by 3 bases, and 7 bases separated the two germline ends. The variable domain in full, with the rest retrieved from reference TRBV5-4 and TRBJ1-2, is ETGVTQSPTHLIKTRGQQVTLRCSSQSGHNTVSWYQQALGQGPQFIFQYYREEENGRGNFPPRFSGLQFPNYSSELNVNALELDDSALYLCASSLSRYYGYTFGSGTRLTVV.

J is TRBJ1-4 and V is TRBV7-9; no definite D call. The V and J ends lost 1 base and 7 bases respectively, with 13 bases between them. The CDR3 has 15 residues. CDR1 SEHNR and CDR2 FQNEAQ come from the germline V gene (reference sequence). The CDR3 coding sequence is TGTGCCAGCAGCTTAGGCCAGGAATCGAGTGAAAAACTGTTTTTT. It specifies CASSLGQESSEKLFF.

This clone appeared a few times. The chain combines TRBV29-1 with TRBJ2-7, with D unresolved. Looked up from germline, CDR1 is SQVTM and CDR2 is ANQGSEA. This CDR3 has 13 residues. Trimming left V 0 bases short and J 3 bases short, with 9 bases between. CDR3 region: CSVEDPTGYEQYF. As DNA, the CDR3 is TGCAGCGTTGAAGACCCGACGGGCTACGAGCAGTACTTC.

This clone showed up just a few times. The V and J genes are TRBV4-1 and TRBJ2-5, with 9 bases fitting TRBD2. The CDR3 runs to 15 residues. CDR1 is MGHRA, CDR2 YSYEKL, per germline. V was pared by 0 bases and J by 1 base, with 0 bases of the junction left unmatched. In DNA, the CDR3 is TGCGCCAGCAGCCAAGAGCGGGGGGGCCAAGAGACCCAGTACTTC. Its protein product is CASSQERGGQETQYF.

In the case of this clone: The junction and the germline gene differ at one end; a read error may be behind it. The same CDR3 arises from other DNA sequences in this sample as well. This chain joins TRBV5-4 and TRBJ1-1; no clear D. Germline-derived CDR1 and CDR2 are SGHNT and YYREEE (reference sequence). This CDR3 has 14 amino acids. CDR3 nucleotides: TGTGCCAGCAGTTTGGTTACTAGTAACACTGAAGCTTTCTTT. Protein sequence: CASSLVTSNTEAFF.

The rearrangement joins TRBV7-3 to TRBJ2-1, with D possibly TRBD1 on 6 matching bases. Trimming shortened V by 1 base and J by 8 bases, and 15 bases separated the two germline ends. The germline V gene has CDR1 SGHTA and CDR2 FQGTGA. The CDR3 totals 15 residues. CDR3 sequence: CASSLRGQFDDEQFF. CDR3 nucleotide sequence: TGTGCCAGCAGCTTAAGAGGACAGTTTGATGATGAGCAGTTCTTC.

The V call is TRBV21-1, the J call TRBJ1-2; the table's D call, TRBD1, has no DNA check behind it. TRBV21-1 is a documented pseudogene. The CDR3 extends over 15 amino acids. The CDR3 spells CASSRIGEGDYGYTF. CDR3 DNA sequence: TGTGCCAGCAGCAGGATAGGTGAAGGGGACTATGGCTACACCTTC.

This clone has just a few counts. V gene TRBV5-1 combines with J gene TRBJ2-5; TRBD2 might be the D (6 bases). Gene TRBJ2-7 matches the end of the DNA better, so the J call may be wrong. The V gene's germline CDR1 is SGHRS and CDR2 YFSETQ. The CDR3 spans 14 residues. Here the CDR3 reads CASSAPGLAYEQYF. The CDR3, as DNA: TGCGCCAGCAGCGCACCGGGACTCGCCTACGAGCAGTACTTC.

Only a few counts were recorded for this clone. The chain employs TRBV7-2 and TRBJ1-4, with 10 bases that match TRBD1. The length of the CDR3 is 16 residues. Trimming took 5 bases from V and 8 from J; bases not matched to a gene: 11. Per germline, CDR1 SGHTA and CDR2 FQGNSA. CDR3 amino acids: CASSPNRQGAGEKLFF. CDR3 DNA: TGTGCCAGCAGCCCAAACCGACAGGGGGCCGGGGAAAAACTGTTTTTT. Full variable domain (rest looked up from reference TRBV7-2 and TRBJ1-4): GAGVSQSPSNKVTEKGKDVELRCDPISGHTALYWYRQSLGQGLEFLIYFQGNSAPDKSGLPSDRFSAERTGGSVSTLTIQRTQQEDSAVYLCASSPNRQGAGEKLFFGSGTQLSVL.

The V gene is TRBV7-9, the J gene TRBJ1-2; D is unresolved. This CDR3 has 17 residues. Trimming took 2 bases from V and 7 from J, leaving 23 bases between them. Germline V gene lookup returns CDR1 SEHNR and CDR2 FQNEAQ (reference sequence). The CDR3 nucleotides are TGTGCCAGCAGCTTATCGGAGACGGGGTGGGTCTTTGGTGGCTACACCTTC. Its protein product is CASSLSETGWVFGGYTF.

For this clone: Different DNA sequences within this sample yield the same CDR3. The chain carries TRBV5-6 and TRBJ2-7, with D maybe TRBD1 (5 bases). The CDR3 sequence is 16 residues long. Per the germline V gene, CDR1 is SGHDT and CDR2 is YYEEEE. V lost 0 bases and J 0 bases, leaving 13 bases between the germline ends. CDR3 protein: CASSLEGHRRSYEQYF. In DNA, the CDR3 is TGTGCCAGCAGCTTGGAAGGACATCGTCGCTCCTACGAGCAGTACTTC. Variable domain in full (rest from reference TRBV5-6 and TRBJ2-7): DAGVTQSPTHLIKTRGQQVTLRCSPKSGHDTVSWYQQALGQGPQFIFQYYEEEERQRGNFPDRFSGHQFPNYSSELNVNALLLGDSALYLCASSLEGHRRSYEQYFGPGTRLTVT.

The chain is built from TRBV11-3 and TRBJ2-5; TRBD2 aligns across 8 bases. With V trimmed by 5 bases and J by 5 bases, 10 bases remained unmatched. The germline gives CDR1 SGHNT, CDR2 YENEEA. This CDR3 is built from 15 residues. CDR3 residues: CASSPTRGGVETQYF. The CDR3 DNA reads as TGTGCCAGCAGCCCGACTCGGGGGGGGGTCGAGACCCAGTACTTC.

This clone was observed a few times. This sequence joins TRBV5-6 and TRBJ2-3, with 8 bases fitting TRBD2. The CDR3 consists of 15 residues. Germline V lookup: CDR1 SGHDT, CDR2 YYEEEE. The junction had 6 bases not matched to a gene; V was cut back by 4 bases and J by 2 bases. The CDR3 region has the DNA TGTGCCAGCAGCCCACGGGGGGGCCTCACAGATACGCAGTATTTT. Translating it yields CASSPRGGLTDTQYF.

This chain connects TRBV7-2 to TRBJ2-5; maybe TRBD1 (6 bases). The CDR3 contains 14 residues. V lost 3 bases to trimming and J lost 1 base, with 9 bases between them. Germline lookup yields CDR1 SGHTA and CDR2 FQGNSA. CDR3 nucleotides: TGTGCCAGCAGCTTTACAGGGACCCAAGAGACCCAGTACTTC. It yields the protein CASSFTGTQETQYF.

CDR3 in amino acids: CASSEPSTDTQYF. The CDR3 DNA is TGTGCCAGCAGTGAACCTAGCACAGATACGCAGTATTTT. V gene TRBV6-1 combines with J gene TRBJ2-3; D call uncertain. The V end was cut by 2 bases, the J end by 0 bases, with 3 bases between. The CDR3 runs 13 residues. Germline V CDR1 and CDR2: MNHNS, SASEGT.

This CDR3 reads CASSRTESSYNSPLHF. CDR3 coding DNA: TGTGCCAGTAGTAGAACAGAAAGCTCCTATAATTCACCCCTCCACTTT. The chain recombines TRBV19 with TRBJ1-6, with D uncertain. V was trimmed by 4 bases and J by 0 bases, leaving 10 bases between them. The CDR3 sequence is 16 residues long. Germline-derived CDR1 and CDR2 are LNHDA and SQIVND (reference sequence).

The J gene is TRBJ1-5, the V gene TRBV27; TRBD1 might be the D (6 bases). CDR1 is MNHEY, CDR2 SMNVEV, per germline (reference sequence). V was trimmed by 3 bases and J by 7 bases, leaving 13 bases between them. This CDR3 is built from 14 residues. This chain's CDR3 is CASSFVGAGQPQHF. CDR3 in DNA: TGTGCCAGCAGTTTTGTGGGGGCTGGACAGCCCCAGCATTTT.

Only a few counts were recorded for this clone. The gene calls are TRBV7-2 and TRBJ2-7; 8 bases line up with TRBD2. This CDR3 is 15 amino acids long. Germline CDR1 reads SGHTA; CDR2 reads FQGNSA. Germline trimming cut 2 bases from V and 3 bases from J; bases unmatched to any gene: 6. In DNA form, the CDR3 reads TGTGCCAGCAGCTTACTTCCTAGCGGGTTCTACGAGCAGTACTTC. Amino acids: CASSLLPSGFYEQYF. Drawing the rest from reference TRBV7-2 and TRBJ2-7, the complete variable domain is GAGVSQSPSNKVTEKGKDVELRCDPISGHTALYWYRQSLGQGLEFLIYFQGNSAPDKSGLPSDRFSAERTGGSVSTLTIQRTQQEDSAVYLCASSLLPSGFYEQYFGPGTRLTVT.

This clone was observed a few times. The chain combines TRBV4-1 with TRBJ2-5; 10 nucleotides match TRBD2. The CDR3 has 14 residues. Germline V gives CDR1 MGHRA, CDR2 YSYEKL. With 2 bases clipped from V and 5 bases from J, the junction kept 2 bases outside the gene matches. CDR3 region: CASSQLAGDETQYF. CDR3 DNA sequence: TGCGCCAGCAGCCAACTAGCGGGGGACGAGACCCAGTACTTC.

This chain connects TRBV29-1 to TRBJ2-3; tentative D call: TRBD1 (5 bases). The CDR3 is 12 amino acids. Germline lookup yields CDR1 SQVTM and CDR2 ANQGSEA. Trimming cost V 5 bases and J 0 bases, with 6 bases left between them. In DNA form, the CDR3 reads TGCAGCGTTTGGGGCAGCACAGATACGCAGTATTTT. Translated, it gives CSVWGSTDTQYF.

The chain employs TRBV6-1 and TRBJ2-7; 8 nucleotides match TRBD1. CDR1 is MNHNS, CDR2 SASEGT, per germline. The CDR3 has 15 residues. Trimming cost V 5 bases and J 2 bases; bases outside gene matches: 8. The CDR3 is CASSNRDRPPYEQYF. In nucleotides, the CDR3 is TGTGCCAGCAGTAACCGGGACAGGCCACCCTACGAGCAGTACTTC.

Concerning this clone itself: Other DNA sequences within the sample encode an identical CDR3. The rearrangement uses TRBV5-4 and TRBJ1-2; TRBD1 aligns across 9 bases. V trimming: 5 bases; J trimming: 1 base; junction bases outside the gene matches: 6. Per germline, CDR1 SGHNT and CDR2 YYREEE (reference sequence). CDR3 length: 15 amino acids. The CDR3 coding sequence is TGTGCCAGCAGTTTGCACAGGGGGCTTAACTATGGCTACACCTTC. It yields the protein CASSLHRGLNYGYTF.

This clone was seen just once. The CDR3 ends on some other residue instead of the conserved phenylalanine or tryptophan, so this is likely a read error. The chain couples TRBV28 to TRBJ1-3; no firm D call. Trimming stripped 8 bases from V and 2 bases from J, with 13 bases between. This CDR3 region has 14 residues. Germline V gene data show CDR1 as MDHEN and CDR2 as SYDVKM. The CDR3 DNA sequence: TGTGCCAGCCGGCGAGGTTCCGCTGGAAACACCATATATCTT. It encodes CASRRGSAGNTIYL.

The chain couples TRBV19 to TRBJ2-7; 8 bases agree with TRBD1. The CDR3 spans 15 residues. Germline CDR1 and CDR2: LNHDA and SQIVND (reference sequence). V trimming: 4 bases; J trimming: 3 bases; junction bases outside the gene matches: 8. This chain's CDR3 is CASSNQGQAVYEQYF. DNA of the CDR3: TGTGCCAGTAGTAACCAGGGACAGGCGGTCTACGAGCAGTACTTC. Full variable domain (rest looked up from reference TRBV19 and TRBJ2-7): DGGITQSPKYLFRKEGQNVTLSCEQNLNHDAMYWYRQDPGQGLRLIYYSQIVNDFQKGDIAEGYSVSREKKESFPLTVTSAQKNPTAFYLCASSNQGQAVYEQYFGPGTRLTVT.

This sequence joins TRBV30 and TRBJ1-2; 7 bases align to TRBD1. V lost 3 bases, J lost 8 bases, and 12 bases stayed unmatched. CDR1 is GTSNPN and CDR2 is SVGIG in the germline V gene (reference sequence). The CDR3 runs to 14 residues. The CDR3 is CAWREQGLDRGYTF. The DNA for the CDR3 is TGTGCCTGGAGGGAACAGGGGTTAGATAGGGGCTACACCTTC.

The rearrangement joins TRBV7-2 to TRBJ2-3; 11 bases fit TRBD2. The germline CDR1 and CDR2 sequences are SGHTA and FQGNSA. V gave up 1 base and J gave up 2 bases; unmatched junction bases: 8. This CDR3 has 18 residues. The CDR3 spells CASSLVSASGGSTDTQYF. The CDR3 coding sequence is TGTGCCAGCAGCTTAGTATCGGCTAGCGGGGGGTCCACAGATACGCAGTATTTT.